These 26 T cell receptor beta chains were all obtained from the same sample, sequenced in a study of post-analysis software for immune sequencing data. General study findings and limits: Relative to controls, patients had 5 or 6 TRBV segments at higher frequency, with TRBV5-6, TRBV5-1 and TRBV20-1 among these.

These TCRs' antigens remain unknown. cDNA libraries of TCR beta carried unique molecular identifiers. A single record per CDR3 protein comes from TCRdb applying MiXCR to the PCR reads. The sample has approximately 770,000 distinct CDR3 sequences, roughly 46% seen once; the top ten hold approximately 5%. The sample taken for sequencing was blood. The receptors derive from a girl aged 5 to 17 with multiple sclerosis.

The chain links TRBV5-1 to TRBJ2-5; D may be TRBD1 (6 bases). This CDR3 comprises 13 residues. Trimming shortened V by 4 bases and J by 3 bases, and 10 bases separated the two germline ends. CDR1 is SGHRS and CDR2 is YFSETQ in the germline V gene. The CDR3 spells CASSPNREETQYF. The CDR3 bases are TGCGCCAGCAGCCCCAACAGGGAAGAGACCCAGTACTTC.

This CDR3 reads CASSPGDGEQYF. The CDR3 DNA reads TGTGCCAGCAGTCCGGGGGACGGAGAGCAGTACTTC. The rearrangement joins TRBV12-3 or TRBV12-4 to TRBJ2-7; possible D gene TRBD2, 6 bases. CDR3 length: 12 amino acids. The V end lost 5 bases, the J end lost 7 bases, and 12 bases lay between the germline ends.

This clonotype was found once. V is TRBV6-1 and J is TRBJ1-2; D remains ambiguous. Germline CDR1 is MNHNS and CDR2 is SASEGT. This CDR3 comprises 14 residues. Trimming took off 10 bases at V and 5 bases at J, with 20 bases between the two ends. DNA of the CDR3: TGTGCCACCACCCGGCACAGTTCCCTTTATGGCTACACCTTC. It specifies CATTRHSSLYGYTF.

The chain has TRBV7-9 and TRBJ2-1; 14 bases are shared with TRBD2. The J call may not be correct, given that the DNA end is closer to TRBJ2-7. Germline V CDR1 and CDR2: SEHNR, FQNEAQ (reference sequence). The CDR3 contains 16 residues. CDR3 amino acids: CASSPGTSGSSHEQYF. The CDR3 nucleotides read TGTGCCAGCAGCCCAGGGACTAGCGGGAGCTCCCATGAGCAGTACTTC.

The chain links TRBV20-1 to TRBJ2-1, with TRBD2 identical over 12 bases. The ends lost 3 bases at V and 8 bases at J; junction bases unmatched: 2. This CDR3 region has 13 residues. Per the germline V gene, CDR1 is DFQATT and CDR2 is SNEGSKA (reference sequence). CDR3 DNA sequence: TGCAGTGCTAGCCGACTAGCGGGAGATGAGCAGTTCTTC. Translating it yields CSASRLAGDEQFF.

The chain carries TRBV15 and TRBJ2-1, with 7 bases identical to TRBD2. The CDR3 has 14 residues. The trim removed 9 bases at V and 8 bases at J, leaving 13 bases unmatched. Germline V lookup: CDR1 LNHNV, CDR2 YYDKDF (reference sequence). The CDR3 sequence: CATRGEGGLYEQFF. Written as DNA, the CDR3 is TGTGCCACTCGAGGGGAGGGAGGACTCTATGAGCAGTTCTTC.

This sequence joins TRBV29-1 and TRBJ1-2; possibly TRBD1 for D (6 bases). Germline CDR1 and CDR2: SQVTM and ANQGSEA. Trimming left V 0 bases short and J 4 bases short, with 18 bases between. The CDR3 consists of 16 residues. The CDR3 protein is CSVEEKEDSWGYGYTF. The CDR3 coding sequence is TGCAGCGTTGAAGAAAAGGAGGACAGTTGGGGCTATGGCTACACCTTC. Full variable domain (remainder filled in from reference TRBV29-1 and TRBJ1-2): SAVISQKPSRDICQRGTSLTIQCQVDSQVTMMFWYRQQPGQSLTLIATANQGSEATYESGFVIDKFPISRPNLTFSTLTVSNMSPEDSSIYLCSVEEKEDSWGYGYTFGSGTRLTVV.

The CDR3 region has the DNA TGTGCCAGCACCTTAGCGGGAGGCCACTACGAGCAGTACTTC. As protein: CASTLAGGHYEQYF. The genes are TRBV6-5 and TRBJ2-7; 10 bases match TRBD2. Germline assignment: CDR1 MNHEY and CDR2 SVGAGI. CDR3 size: 14 residues. Losses at the gene ends were 7 bases for V and 3 bases for J; bases not matched to a gene: 6.

V gene TRBV5-1 combines with J gene TRBJ1-5; D ambiguous. Per germline, CDR1 SGHRS and CDR2 YFSETQ. V gave up 4 bases and J gave up 5 bases, with 10 bases separating them. The CDR3 covers 13 residues. The CDR3 is CASSPGYDQPQHF. The CDR3, as DNA: TGCGCCAGCAGCCCGGGGTACGATCAGCCCCAGCATTTT.

V usage is TRBV6-6 and J usage is TRBJ1-2; D remains ambiguous. Germline values: CDR1 MNHNY, CDR2 SVGAGI (reference sequence). The germline V and J ends were trimmed by 2 bases and 8 bases, with 3 bases remaining between them. The CDR3 has 10 residues. The CDR3 region has the DNA TGTGCCAGCAGTTACCGGGGCTACACCTTC. Translated, it gives CASSYRGYTF.

This chain joins TRBV27 and TRBJ2-4; possible D gene TRBD1, 6 bases. TRBJ2-7 explains the end of the DNA better; the J call may be wrong. Germline CDR1 and CDR2: MNHEY and SMNVEV (reference sequence). CDR3 length: 13 amino acids. The CDR3 nucleotides are TGTGCCAGCAGAGCCGGGACAAGAAACGAGCAGTACTTC. Amino acids: CASRAGTRNEQYF.

The chain carries TRBV20-1 and TRBJ2-5; 7 bases are shared with TRBD2. Germline V gene lookup returns CDR1 DFQATT and CDR2 SNEGSKA (reference sequence). V lost 3 bases to trimming and J lost 0 bases; unmatched junction nucleotides: 1. The CDR3 extends over 13 amino acids. This CDR3 is CSASGRNQETQYF. The DNA of the CDR3 is TGCAGTGCTAGCGGGAGGAACCAAGAGACCCAGTACTTC.

The J gene is TRBJ1-1, the V gene TRBV10-3; maybe TRBD1 (5 bases). The CDR3 has 14 amino acids. CDR1 and CDR2 (germline): ENHRY, SYGVKD. The germline V and J ends were trimmed by 6 bases and 4 bases, with 15 bases remaining between them. CDR3 DNA: TGTGCCATCAGGCTACCGGGGGATGGCACTGAAGCTTTCTTT. Translation: CAIRLPGDGTEAFF.

The chain carries TRBV20-1 and TRBJ1-4; D is ambiguous. The CDR3 consists of 13 residues. V was shortened by 0 bases and J by 5 bases, with 7 bases between the two germline ends. Germline CDR1 DFQATT, CDR2 SNEGSKA (reference sequence). CDR3 nucleotides: TGCAGTGCTAGAGAGGCGGGAAATGAAAAACTGTTTTTT. This translates into CSAREAGNEKLFF.

V is TRBV6-6 and J is TRBJ2-5; possibly TRBD2 for D (6 bases). The length of the CDR3 is 14 residues. CDR1 and CDR2 (germline): MNHNY, SVGAGI (reference sequence). V was trimmed by 2 bases and J by 5 bases, leaving 12 bases between them. CDR3 DNA sequence: TGTGCCAGCAGTTACAAGGCAGGGAGGGAGACCCAGTACTTC. Translated, it gives CASSYKAGRETQYF.

The chain carries TRBV20-1 and TRBJ2-7; D remains unclear. CDR1 DFQATT and CDR2 SNEGSKA come from the germline V gene (reference sequence). The V end was cut by 2 bases, the J end by 0 bases, with 8 bases between. The length of the CDR3 is 13 residues. CDR3 sequence: CSARFSSSYEQYF. CDR3 coding DNA: TGCAGTGCTAGATTCTCGAGCTCCTACGAGCAGTACTTC.

The chain recombines TRBV5-1 with TRBJ2-1; 7 positions agree with TRBD1. The CDR3 consists of 15 residues. The germline V gene has CDR1 SGHRS and CDR2 YFSETQ. The J segment lost 4 bases and the V segment lost 4 bases, leaving 8 bases of the junction unmatched. Here the CDR3 DNA reads TGCGCCAGCAGCAGACAGGGTGAGTCGTACAATGAGCAGTTCTTC. This codes for CASSRQGESYNEQFF.

This clonotype was counted once. A much larger clone is a single base away; this may be a read error. The chain is built from TRBV29-1 and TRBJ2-1; TRBD2 agrees at 15 bases. This CDR3 spans 18 amino acids. Germline V gene lookup returns CDR1 SQVTM and CDR2 ANQGSEA. This chain's CDR3 is CGVGGTSGRTNSYNEQFF. DNA of the CDR3: TGCGGCGTTGGGGGGACTAGCGGGAGGACTAACTCCTACAATGAGCAGTTCTTC.

This clonotype was seen a few times. V and J are TRBV21-1 and TRBJ2-6; the table's D call, TRBD1, was not checked against the DNA. TRBV21-1 is described as a pseudogene. CDR3 size: 18 residues. This CDR3 reads CASLPGQGYLSGANVLTF. The CDR3 DNA reads as TGTGCCAGTCTCCCGGGACAGGGCTATCTCTCTGGGGCCAACGTCCTGACTTTC.

This clonotype was counted only a few times. The chain employs TRBV4-2 and TRBJ1-1, with D unresolved. The CDR3 extends over 15 amino acids. Germline V lookup: CDR1 LGHNA, CDR2 YNFKEQ. V dropped 0 bases and J dropped 0 bases, with 8 bases sitting between them. This chain's CDR3 is CASSQDSGLNTEAFF. The DNA of the CDR3 is TGTGCCAGCAGCCAAGATTCCGGGTTGAACACTGAAGCTTTCTTT.

The CDR3 DNA reads as TGTGCCAGCAGTTTGAGGCAAGGGAGAGCAGATACGCAGTATTTT. Translation gives CASSLRQGRADTQYF. This chain joins TRBV12-3 or TRBV12-4 and TRBJ2-3, with a weak D call TRBD2 (5 bases). This CDR3 has 15 amino acids. The V end was cut by 3 bases, the J end by 4 bases, with 14 bases between.

There are a few counts of this clonotype. This rearrangement joins TRBV3-1 to TRBJ2-2; the D is unclear. Germline V CDR1 and CDR2: LGHDT, YNNKEL (reference sequence). The CDR3 has 15 amino acids. Trimming stripped 1 base from V and 5 bases from J, with 11 bases between. CDR3 protein: CASSQGRTLTGELFF. CDR3 nucleotide sequence: TGTGCCAGCAGCCAAGGCAGGACGCTAACCGGGGAGCTGTTTTTT.

This clonotype was seen only a few times. The rearrangement links TRBV12-3 or TRBV12-4 to TRBJ2-7, with 10 bases matching TRBD1. V dropped 6 bases and J dropped 0; count of bases not matched to a gene: 2. This CDR3 is 14 amino acids long. CDR3 region: CASRGTGVSYEQYF. The CDR3 DNA reads TGTGCCAGCAGAGGGACAGGGGTCTCCTACGAGCAGTACTTC.

This clonotype was seen more than once but under ten times. The chain uses TRBV20-1 and TRBJ2-1; 14 bases map to TRBD2. Germline loops: CDR1 DFQATT, CDR2 SNEGSKA (reference sequence). The CDR3 has 15 amino acids. After removal of 6 bases from V and 6 bases from J, the junction contained 7 bases not matched to a gene. The CDR3 DNA is TGCAGTGCGAGACCGGGACTAGCGGGAGCCAATGAGCAGTTCTTC. Its protein product is CSARPGLAGANEQFF.

This clonotype occurred a few times. The chain couples TRBV6-2 or TRBV6-3 to TRBJ2-5, with D unresolved. V shed 2 bases and J shed 4 bases, with 2 bases lying between them. Looked up from germline, CDR1 is MNHEY and CDR2 is SVGEGT. The CDR3 runs to 11 residues. The CDR3 DNA reads TGTGCCAGCAGTTACCCAGAGACCCAGTACTTC. Translated, it gives CASSYPETQYF.

The gene calls are TRBV7-8 and TRBJ2-1, with 10 bases matching TRBD2. V gave up 5 bases and J gave up 5 bases; unmatched junction bases: 12. The CDR3 sequence is 17 residues long. Germline V CDR1 and CDR2: SGHVS, FQNEAQ. CDR3 region: CASSAALAGVVDNEQFF. The CDR3 nucleotides read TGTGCCAGCAGCGCAGCCCTAGCGGGAGTGGTGGACAATGAGCAGTTCTTC.